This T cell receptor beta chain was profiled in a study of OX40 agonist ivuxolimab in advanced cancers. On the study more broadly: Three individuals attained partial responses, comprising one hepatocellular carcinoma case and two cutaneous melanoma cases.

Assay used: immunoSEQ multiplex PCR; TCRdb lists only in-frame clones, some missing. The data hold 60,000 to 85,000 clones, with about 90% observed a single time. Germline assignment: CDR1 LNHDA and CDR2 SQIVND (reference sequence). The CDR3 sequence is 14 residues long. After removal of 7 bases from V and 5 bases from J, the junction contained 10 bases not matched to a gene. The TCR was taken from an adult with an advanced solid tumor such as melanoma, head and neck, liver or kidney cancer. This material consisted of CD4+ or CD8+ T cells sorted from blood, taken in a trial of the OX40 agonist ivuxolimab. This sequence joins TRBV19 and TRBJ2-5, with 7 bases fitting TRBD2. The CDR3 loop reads CASNRLGGLETQYF. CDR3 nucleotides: TGTGCCAGTAACCGATTGGGAGGGTTGGAGACCCAGTACTTC.